The TCR beta chain described here comes from a study of T cell responses to AZD1222 COVID-19 vaccine. Notes on the study in general: After two AZD1222 doses, spike-specific TCR breadth and depth rose versus day 0. Repertoire sampling happened only post peak T cell response.

The CDR3 consists of 14 residues. Germline values: CDR1 MNHNS, CDR2 SASEGT. Trimming took 1 base from V and 2 from J, leaving 9 bases between them. In the case of this clone: Its target is unknown.

Sequencing was performed with immunoSEQ multiplex PCR; in TCRdb, only in-frame clones are kept and a portion is missing. Found here are some 130,000 clones, roughly 82% of them singletons; the top ten hold about 4%. V usage is TRBV6-1 and J usage is TRBJ2-7, with D hard to call. Sequences were derived from peripheral blood, sampled on day 0 of AZD1222 vaccination. This clonotype was sampled from an adult in good health. This chain's CDR3 is CASSEGHGAYEQYF. The CDR3 DNA is TGTGCCAGCAGTGAAGGGCACGGTGCCTACGAGCAGTACTTC.